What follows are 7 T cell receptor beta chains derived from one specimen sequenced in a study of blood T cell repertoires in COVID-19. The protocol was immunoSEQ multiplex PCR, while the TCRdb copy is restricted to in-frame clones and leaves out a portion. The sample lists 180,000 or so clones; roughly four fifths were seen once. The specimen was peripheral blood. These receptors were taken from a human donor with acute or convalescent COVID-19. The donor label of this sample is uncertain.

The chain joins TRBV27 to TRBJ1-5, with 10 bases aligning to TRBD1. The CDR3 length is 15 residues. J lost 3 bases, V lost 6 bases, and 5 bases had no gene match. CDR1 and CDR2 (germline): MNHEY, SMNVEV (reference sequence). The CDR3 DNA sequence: TGTGCCAGCAGCGACAGGGGGCGGAACAATCAGCCCCAGCATTTT. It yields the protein CASSDRGRNNQPQHF.

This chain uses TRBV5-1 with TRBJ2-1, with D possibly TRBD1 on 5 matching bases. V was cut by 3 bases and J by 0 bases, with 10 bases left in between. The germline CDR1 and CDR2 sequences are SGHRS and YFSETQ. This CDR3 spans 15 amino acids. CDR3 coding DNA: TGCGCCAGCAGCTCCAGGGTAAGCTCCTACAATGAGCAGTTCTTC. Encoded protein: CASSSRVSSYNEQFF.

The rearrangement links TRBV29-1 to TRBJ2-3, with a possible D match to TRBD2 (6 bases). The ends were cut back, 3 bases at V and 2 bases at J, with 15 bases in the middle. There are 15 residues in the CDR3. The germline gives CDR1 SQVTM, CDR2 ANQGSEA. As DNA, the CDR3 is TGCAGCGTTGAGGGGGGATTAAAGGCCACAGATACGCAGTATTTT. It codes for CSVEGGLKATDTQYF.

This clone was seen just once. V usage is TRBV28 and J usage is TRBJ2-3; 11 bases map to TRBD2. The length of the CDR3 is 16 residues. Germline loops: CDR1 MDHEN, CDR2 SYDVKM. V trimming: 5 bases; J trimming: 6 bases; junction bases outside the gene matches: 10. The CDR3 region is CASSGDSGRAGDTQYF. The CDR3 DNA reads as TGTGCCAGCAGTGGAGATAGCGGGAGGGCCGGGGATACGCAGTATTTT.

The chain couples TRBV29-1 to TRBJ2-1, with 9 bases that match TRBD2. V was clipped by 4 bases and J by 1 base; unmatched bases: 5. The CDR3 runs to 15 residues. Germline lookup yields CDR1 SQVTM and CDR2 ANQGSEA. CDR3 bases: TGCAGCGTTGTGTCTAGCGGGGAATCCTACAATGAGCAGTTCTTC. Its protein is CSVVSSGESYNEQFF.

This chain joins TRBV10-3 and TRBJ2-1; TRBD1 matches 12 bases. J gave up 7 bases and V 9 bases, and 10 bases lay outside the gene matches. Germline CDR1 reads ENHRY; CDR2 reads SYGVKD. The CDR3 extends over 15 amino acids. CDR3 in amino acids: CAIEEGDRGRNEQFF. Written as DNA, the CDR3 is TGTGCCATAGAAGAAGGGGACAGGGGGCGTAATGAGCAGTTCTTC.

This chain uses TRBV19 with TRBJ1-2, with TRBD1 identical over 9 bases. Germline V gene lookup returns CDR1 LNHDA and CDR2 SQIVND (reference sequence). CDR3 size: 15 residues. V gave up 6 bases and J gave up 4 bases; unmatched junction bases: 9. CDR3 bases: TGTGCCAGTAGCCGAACAGGGGGCGCTAGCTATGGCTACACCTTC. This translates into CASSRTGGASYGYTF.